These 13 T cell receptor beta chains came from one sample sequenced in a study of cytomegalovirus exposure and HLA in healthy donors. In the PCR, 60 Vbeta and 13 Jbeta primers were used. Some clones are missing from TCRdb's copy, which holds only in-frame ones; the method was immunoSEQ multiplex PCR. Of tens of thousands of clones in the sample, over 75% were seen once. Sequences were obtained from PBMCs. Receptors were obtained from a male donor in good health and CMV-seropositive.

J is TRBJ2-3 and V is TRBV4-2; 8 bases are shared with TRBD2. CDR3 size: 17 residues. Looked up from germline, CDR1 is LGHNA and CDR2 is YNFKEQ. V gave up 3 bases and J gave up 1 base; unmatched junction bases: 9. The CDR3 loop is CASSHGGLADGTDTQYF. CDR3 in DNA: TGTGCCAGCAGCCATGGCGGACTAGCCGACGGCACAGATACGCAGTATTTT.

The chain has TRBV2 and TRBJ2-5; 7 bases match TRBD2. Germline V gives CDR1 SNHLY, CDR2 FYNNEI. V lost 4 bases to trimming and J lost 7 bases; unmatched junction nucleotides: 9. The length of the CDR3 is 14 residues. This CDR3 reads CASSGLAVVGTQYF. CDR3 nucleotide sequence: TGTGCCAGCAGTGGGCTAGCGGTCGTGGGGACCCAGTACTTC.

CDR3 residues: CASSVTSGVYNEQFF. CDR3 DNA: TGTGCCAGCAGCGTGACTAGCGGGGTCTACAATGAGCAGTTCTTC. V gene TRBV7-3 combines with J gene TRBJ2-1; 11 nucleotides agree with TRBD2. The CDR3 consists of 15 residues. Trimming removed 5 bases from V and 3 bases from J; junction bases left unmatched: 3. CDR1 is SGHTA, CDR2 FQGTGA, per germline. Drawing the rest from reference TRBV7-3 and TRBJ2-1, the complete variable domain is GAGVSQTPSNKVTEKGKYVELRCDPISGHTALYWYRQSLGQGPEFLIYFQGTGAADDSGLPNDRFFAVRPEGSVSTLKIQRTERGDSAVYLCASSVTSGVYNEQFFGPGTRLTVL.

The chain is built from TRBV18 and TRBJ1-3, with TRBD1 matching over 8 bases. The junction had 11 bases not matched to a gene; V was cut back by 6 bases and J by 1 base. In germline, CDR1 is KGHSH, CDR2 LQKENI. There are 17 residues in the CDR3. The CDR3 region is CASSLGTGIPSGNTIYF. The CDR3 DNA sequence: TGTGCCAGCTCTCTCGGGACAGGTATTCCTTCTGGAAACACCATATATTTT.

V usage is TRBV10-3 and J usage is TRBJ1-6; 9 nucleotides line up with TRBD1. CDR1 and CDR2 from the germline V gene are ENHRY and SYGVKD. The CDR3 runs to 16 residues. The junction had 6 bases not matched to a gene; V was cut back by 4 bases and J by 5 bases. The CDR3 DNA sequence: TGTGCCATCAGTGCAACAGGGGGCTCAAATAATTCACCCCTCCACTTT. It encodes CAISATGGSNNSPLHF.

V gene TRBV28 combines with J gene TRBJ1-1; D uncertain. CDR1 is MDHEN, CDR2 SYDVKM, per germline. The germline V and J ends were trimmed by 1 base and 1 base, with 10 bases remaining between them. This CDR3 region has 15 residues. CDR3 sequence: CASSLSPPGNTEAFF. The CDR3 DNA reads TGTGCCAGCAGTTTATCTCCGCCGGGGAACACTGAAGCTTTCTTT.

CDR3 DNA sequence: TGCGCCAGCAGCCAAGTTCTGGACAGCTGGAATCAGCCCCAGCATTTT. Translated, it gives CASSQVLDSWNQPQHF. The chain uses TRBV4-1 and TRBJ1-5; perhaps TRBD1 as D (6 bases). V lost 1 base to trimming and J lost 4 bases, with 14 bases between them. Germline V gene data show CDR1 as MGHRA and CDR2 as YSYEKL. The CDR3 sequence is 16 residues long.

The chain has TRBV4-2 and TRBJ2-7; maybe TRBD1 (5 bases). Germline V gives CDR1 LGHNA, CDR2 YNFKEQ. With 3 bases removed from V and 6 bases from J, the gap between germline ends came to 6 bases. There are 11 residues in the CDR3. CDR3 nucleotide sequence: TGTGCCAGCAGCCAGGGGCGCGAGCAGTACTTC. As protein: CASSQGREQYF.

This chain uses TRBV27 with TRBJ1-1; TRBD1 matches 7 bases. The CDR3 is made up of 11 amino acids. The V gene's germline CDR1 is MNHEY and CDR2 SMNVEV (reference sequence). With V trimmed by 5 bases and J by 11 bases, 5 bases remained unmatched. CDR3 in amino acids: CASSATGKAFF. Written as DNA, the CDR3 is TGTGCCAGCAGTGCGACAGGGAAGGCTTTCTTT.

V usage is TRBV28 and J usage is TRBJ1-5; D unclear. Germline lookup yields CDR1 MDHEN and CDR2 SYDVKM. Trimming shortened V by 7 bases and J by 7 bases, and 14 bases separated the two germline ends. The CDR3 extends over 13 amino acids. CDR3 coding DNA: TGTGCCAGCACCCCCGGCGGGAACCAGCCCCAGCATTTT. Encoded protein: CASTPGGNQPQHF.

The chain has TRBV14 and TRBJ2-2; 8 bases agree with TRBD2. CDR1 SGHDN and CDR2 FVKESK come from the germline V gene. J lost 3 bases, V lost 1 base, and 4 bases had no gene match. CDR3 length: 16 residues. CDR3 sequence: CASSQVPGGDTGELFF. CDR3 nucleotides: TGTGCCAGCAGCCAAGTTCCGGGGGGGGACACCGGGGAGCTGTTTTTT.

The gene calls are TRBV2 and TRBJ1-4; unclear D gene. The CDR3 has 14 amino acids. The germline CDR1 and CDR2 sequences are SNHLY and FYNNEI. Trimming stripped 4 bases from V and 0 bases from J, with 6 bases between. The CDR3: CASSVRATNEKLFF. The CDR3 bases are TGTGCCAGCAGTGTTCGTGCAACTAATGAAAAACTGTTTTTT.

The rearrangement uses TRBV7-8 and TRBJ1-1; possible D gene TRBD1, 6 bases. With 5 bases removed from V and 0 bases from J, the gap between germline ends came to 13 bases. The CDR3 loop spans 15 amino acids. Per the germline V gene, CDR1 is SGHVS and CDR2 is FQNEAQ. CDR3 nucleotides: TGTGCCAGCAGCCCCTTAGGGGGTATGAACACTGAAGCTTTCTTT. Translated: CASSPLGGMNTEAFF.